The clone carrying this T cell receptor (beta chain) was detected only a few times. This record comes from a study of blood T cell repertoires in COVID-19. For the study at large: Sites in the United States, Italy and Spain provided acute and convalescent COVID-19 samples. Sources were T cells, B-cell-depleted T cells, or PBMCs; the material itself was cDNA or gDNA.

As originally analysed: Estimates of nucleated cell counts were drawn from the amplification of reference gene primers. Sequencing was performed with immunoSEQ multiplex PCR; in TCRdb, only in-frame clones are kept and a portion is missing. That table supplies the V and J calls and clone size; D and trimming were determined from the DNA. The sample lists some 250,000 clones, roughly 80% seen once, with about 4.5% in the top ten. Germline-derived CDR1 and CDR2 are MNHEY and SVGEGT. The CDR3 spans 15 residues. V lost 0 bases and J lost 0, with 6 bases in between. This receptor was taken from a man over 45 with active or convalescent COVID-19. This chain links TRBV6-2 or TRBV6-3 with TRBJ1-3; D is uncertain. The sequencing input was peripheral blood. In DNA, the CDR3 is TGTGCCAGCAGTTACTCGACTGTCTCTGGAAACACCATATATTTT. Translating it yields CASSYSTVSGNTIYF.